The source of this T cell receptor (beta chain) is a study of shared clonotypes between healthy human individuals. Study-level points and caveats: Four donors held about 4.5% of naive CD4 clonotypes in common.

For sorted subsets, approximately 0.2 ug DNA per replicate equaled about 30,000 T cell genomes. Using immunoSEQ multiplex PCR, the repertoire was profiled, and TCRdb retains in-frame clones only, with some absent. The top ten hold roughly 1.1% of the sample, which has over a million clones, around 97% seen once. The study separated CD4+ cells into CD45RA+ naive and CD45RA-negative memory subsets. Trimming removed 7 bases at V and 2 bases at J, with 15 bases between. Germline V gene sequence: CDR1 SGHAT, CDR2 FQNNGV. This CDR3 has 14 residues. In the case of this clone: What it recognizes is unknown.

This chain links TRBV11-2 with TRBJ2-7; D ambiguous. The clonotype was recovered from a man aged 25-45 years in good health. The source material was naive CD4+ T cells sorted from blood. Sample subset: CD45RA+ positively selected. This CDR3 reads CASTHRAVTYEQYF. The CDR3 region has the DNA TGTGCCAGCACCCACCGGGCGGTTACCTACGAGCAGTACTTC.